These T cell receptor beta chains were read from a single sample in a study of CD8+ T cells in alopecia areata. Sequencing used immunoSEQ multiplex PCR; TCRdb keeps in-frame clones, though not all of them. The profile shows approximately 210,000 clones, roughly 66% of them singletons. The source was CD4+ T cells sorted from blood, collected between weeks 44 and 45, from a patient treated with tofacitinib. Receptors were obtained from a human donor with alopecia areata. Each CDR3 is given with its conserved first and last residue. The D gene is left open where the match is weak. Clone size is stated in some rows and not others, as once, few, many or a class when expanded.

TRBJ1-1 | 16 | . | TRBD1 | TRBV29-1 | TGCAGCACCACGATAATGGACAGGGGGCGAGGAACTGAAGCTTTCTTT | CSTTIMDRGRGTEAFF
TRBJ2-1 | 13 | . | . | TRBV15 | TGTGCCACCAGCAGAGATGTTCGTGAGGAGCAGTTCTTC | CATSRDVREEQFF
TRBJ2-3 | 15 | many | . | TRBV4-3 | TGCGCCAGCAGCCAAGATCTCACCAAGGCCGATACGCAGTATTTT | CASSQDLTKADTQYF
TRBJ1-1 | 14 | few | . | TRBV5-1 | TGCGCCAGCAGCTTGGGACAGGAGAACACTGAAGCTTTCTTT | CASSLGQENTEAFF
TRBJ2-3 | 13 | . | TRBD1 | TRBV4-3 | TGCGCCACCGGACAGGGCAGCACAGATACGCAGTATTTT | CATGQGSTDTQYF
TRBJ1-1 | 14 | few | . | TRBV10-3 | TGTGCCATCAGTGACAACGCGGGGAACACTGAAGCTTTCTTT | CAISDNAGNTEAFF
TRBJ2-3 | 13 | . | TRBD1 | TRBV29-1 | TGCAGTGCCGGGACAGGGGGTTCGGATACGCAGTATTTT | CSAGTGGSDTQYF
TRBJ2-3 | 12 | many | . | TRBV29-1 | TGCAGCGCTGAAAGCGGGACAGATACGCAGTATTTT | CSAESGTDTQYF
TRBJ2-1 | 13 | many | . | TRBV28 | TGTGCCAGCAGTCCTCCGGGGGGCTGGGAGCAGTTCTTC | CASSPPGGWEQFF
TRBJ1-6 | 13 | . | . | TRBV10-3 | TGTGCCACCACGGACCGAGACAATTCACCCCTCCACTTT | CATTDRDNSPLHF
TRBJ1-2 | 15 | . | TRBD1 | TRBV4-3 | TGCGCCAGCAGCCCCGGGACAGCAAAATCCTATGGCTACACCTTC | CASSPGTAKSYGYTF
TRBJ2-5 | 12 | . | . | TRBV2 | TGTGCCACCAGGGGCGGGGGAGAGACCCAGTACTTC | CATRGGGETQYF
TRBJ1-3 | 15 | . | . | TRBV7-2 | TGTGCCAGCAGCCAATCGGGAGTGTCAGGAAACACCATATATTTT | CASSQSGVSGNTIYF
TRBJ2-3 | 13 | . | . | TRBV30 | TGTGCCTGGAGTGTACGGCGGGCAGATACGCAGTATTTT | CAWSVRRADTQYF
TRBJ2-7 | 13 | . | TRBD1 | TRBV5-1 | TGCGCCAGCAGCCCGGACAGGGACTACGAGCAGTACTTC | CASSPDRDYEQYF
TRBJ1-1 | 12 | . | . | TRBV29-1 | TGCAGCGTTGACTCAACGAACACTGAAGCTTTCTTT | CSVDSTNTEAFF
TRBJ1-1 | 11 | . | TRBD1 | TRBV6-5 | TGTGCCAGCAGAAGACAGGGGAGAGCTTTCTTT | CASRRQGRAFF
TRBJ2-4 | 12 | . | TRBD1 | TRBV29-1 | TGCAGCGTTGCAGGGGGCGGCAACATTCAGTACTTC | CSVAGGGNIQYF
TRBJ1-6 | 15 | . | . | TRBV2 | TGTGCCAGCAAACTGCTATGGCAGGTGAATTCACCCCTCCACTTT | CASKLLWQVNSPLHF
TRBJ2-7 | 13 | . | . | TRBV7-2 | TGTGCCAGCAGCTTAGGGGGAGGATACGAGCAGTACTTC | CASSLGGGYEQYF
TRBJ2-3 | 14 | few | . | TRBV6-5 | TGTGCCAGCAGTCTAGGGACCAACACAGATACGCAGTATTTT | CASSLGTNTDTQYF
TRBJ1-1 | 13 | . | . | TRBV25-1 | TGTGCCAGCAGGACCACGTCGAACACTGAAGCTTTCTTT | CASRTTSNTEAFF
TRBJ2-2 | 14 | . | . | TRBV10-3 | TGTGCCATCAGTGACACAGGGCTGACCGGGGAGCTGTTTTTT | CAISDTGLTGELFF
TRBJ2-3 | 15 | few | . | TRBV11-2 | TGTGCCAGCACCTTTAGCTTGGGATCTGAGTGGACGCAGTATTTT | CASTFSLGSEWTQYF
TRBJ1-1 | 13 | . | . | TRBV29-1 | TGCAGCGTTATGATCTTGGGTGGCACTGAAGCTTTCTTT | CSVMILGGTEAFF
TRBJ2-7 | 13 | . | . | TRBV14 | TGTGCCAGCAGCCAAGCGGGGTTCTACGAGCAGTACTTC | CASSQAGFYEQYF
TRBJ1-5 | 16 | . | TRBD1 | TRBV6-6 | TGTGCCAGCAGTTACCCTCCGGACAGGGGGCATCAGCCCCAGCATTTT | CASSYPPDRGHQPQHF
TRBJ2-3 | 14 | . | . | TRBV5-1 | TGCGCCAGCAGAGCCGTACTGTCCACAGATACGCAGTATTTT | CASRAVLSTDTQYF
TRBJ2-1 | 14 | . | TRBD1 | TRBV18 | TGTGCCAGCTCTCCCCAGGGGGCGCAGGATGAGCAGTTCTTC | CASSPQGAQDEQFF
TRBJ1-2 | 14 | few | . | TRBV7-9 | TGTGCCAGCAGCTTAGCTGTGGATACCTATGGCTACACCTTC | CASSLAVDTYGYTF
TRBJ2-2 | 12 | few | . | TRBV6-5 | TGTGCCAGCCGGTTGGGCACCGGGGAGCTGTTTTTT | CASRLGTGELFF
TRBJ1-2 | 13 | few | TRBD1 | TRBV7-2 | TGTGCCAGCAGCTTAGCTCAGGGGGACGGCTACACCTTC | CASSLAQGDGYTF
TRBJ2-1 | 14 | . | . | TRBV15 | TGTGCCACCAGCAACAGGGTTACGGGCAATGAGCAGTTCTTC | CATSNRVTGNEQFF
TRBJ1-1 | 16 | . | . | TRBV5-1 | TGCGCCAGCAGCCCAAGGACAGTAGGGGTAGACACTGAAGCTTTCTTT | CASSPRTVGVDTEAFF
TRBJ1-5 | 15 | . | . | TRBV7-6 | TGTGCCAGCAGCTTAGTGGCAGGACGGAATCAGCCCCAGCATTTT | CASSLVAGRNQPQHF
TRBJ2-2 | 11 | . | . | TRBV5-6 | TGTGCCAGCAGCAGGACCGGGGAGCTGTTTTTT | CASSRTGELFF
TRBJ2-6 | 14 | . | . | TRBV2 | TGTGCCAGCACCGGTACGGCTGGGGCCAACGTCCTGACTTTC | CASTGTAGANVLTF
TRBJ2-1 | 14 | . | . | TRBV5-1 | TGCGCCAGCAGCTTTTACAGGGTAGACGATGAGCAGTTCTTC | CASSFYRVDDEQFF
TRBJ1-2 | 11 | . | . | TRBV14 | TGTGCCAGCTCCATGGGGGTCGGCTACACCTTC | CASSMGVGYTF
TRBJ2-7 | 13 | few | . | TRBV7-9 | TGTGCCAGCAGCTTAGGATATGGGAACGAGCAGTACTTC | CASSLGYGNEQYF
TRBJ1-2 | 15 | . | TRBD1 | TRBV6-1 | TGTGCCAGCAGTGAGTTGACAGGGGGTGTGAAAGGCTACACCTTC | CASSELTGGVKGYTF
TRBJ1-2 | 11 | once | . | TRBV29-1 | TGCAGCGTTTGGGGAACATGGGGCTACACCTTC | CSVWGTWGYTF
TRBJ2-5 | 15 | . | . | TRBV25-1 | TGTGCCAGCAGTGAATTAGCTGGTAAACAAGAGACCCAGTACTTC | CASSELAGKQETQYF
TRBJ2-7 | 15 | . | . | TRBV29-1 | TGCAGCGTTCAGGGTCTCGCCATCGGCACTTACGAGCAGTACTTC | CSVQGLAIGTYEQYF
TRBJ1-5 | 17 | . | TRBD1 | TRBV19 | TGTGCCAGTAGTTTCGGGACAGCTCAATATAGCAATCAGCCCCAGCATTTT | CASSFGTAQYSNQPQHF